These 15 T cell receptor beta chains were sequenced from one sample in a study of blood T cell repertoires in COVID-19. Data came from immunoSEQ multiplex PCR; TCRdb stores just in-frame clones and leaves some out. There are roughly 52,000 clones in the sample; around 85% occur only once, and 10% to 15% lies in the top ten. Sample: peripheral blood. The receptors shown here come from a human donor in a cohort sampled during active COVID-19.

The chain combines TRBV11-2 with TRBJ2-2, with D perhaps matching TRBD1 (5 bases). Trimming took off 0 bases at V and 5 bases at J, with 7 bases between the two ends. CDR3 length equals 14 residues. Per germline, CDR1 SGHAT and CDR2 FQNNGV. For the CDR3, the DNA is TGTGCCAGCAGCTTAGAGGCAGGGACCGGGGAGCTGTTTTTT. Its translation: CASSLEAGTGELFF.

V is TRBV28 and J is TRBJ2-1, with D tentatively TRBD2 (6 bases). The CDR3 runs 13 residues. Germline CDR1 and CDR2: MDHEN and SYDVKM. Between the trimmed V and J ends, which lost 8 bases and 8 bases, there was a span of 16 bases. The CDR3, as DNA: TGTGCCAGCGGTTCCGGGGGTAGGGATGAGCAGTTCTTC. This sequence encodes CASGSGGRDEQFF.

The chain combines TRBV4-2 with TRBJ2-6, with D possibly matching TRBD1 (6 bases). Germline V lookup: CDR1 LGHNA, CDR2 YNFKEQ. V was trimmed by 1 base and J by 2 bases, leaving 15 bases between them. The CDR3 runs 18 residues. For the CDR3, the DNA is TGTGCCAGCAGCCAAGGCATCAGGGGTCGGGCTGGGGCCAACGTCCTGACTTTC. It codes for CASSQGIRGRAGANVLTF.

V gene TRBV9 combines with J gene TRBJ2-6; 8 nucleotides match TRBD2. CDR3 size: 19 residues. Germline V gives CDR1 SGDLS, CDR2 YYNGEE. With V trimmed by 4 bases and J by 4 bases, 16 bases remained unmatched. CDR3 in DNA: TGTGCCAGCAGCATAGACCCCCGGGGGGGGCTTGGCGGGGCCAACGTCCTGACTTTC. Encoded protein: CASSIDPRGGLGGANVLTF.

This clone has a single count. The CDR3 loop is CASSENQGLAKNIQYF. CDR3 sequence (DNA): TGTGCCAGCAGTGAAAACCAGGGCCTAGCCAAAAACATTCAGTACTTC. The chain combines TRBV6-1 with TRBJ2-4; maybe TRBD1 (5 bases). The CDR3 spans 16 residues. V lost 2 bases, J lost 0 bases, and 11 bases lay in between. Germline loops: CDR1 MNHNS, CDR2 SASEGT.

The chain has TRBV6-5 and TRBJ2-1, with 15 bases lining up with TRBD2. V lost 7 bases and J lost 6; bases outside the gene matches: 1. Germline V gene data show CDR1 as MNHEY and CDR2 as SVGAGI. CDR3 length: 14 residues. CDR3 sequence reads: CASMGLAGGNEQFF. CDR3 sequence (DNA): TGTGCCAGCATGGGACTAGCGGGGGGCAATGAGCAGTTCTTC.

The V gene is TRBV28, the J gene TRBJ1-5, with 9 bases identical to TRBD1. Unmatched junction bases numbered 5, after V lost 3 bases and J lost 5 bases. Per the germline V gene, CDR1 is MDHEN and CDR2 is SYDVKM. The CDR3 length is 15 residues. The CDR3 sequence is CASSFADRGDQPQHF. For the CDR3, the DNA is TGTGCCAGCAGTTTCGCCGACAGGGGGGATCAGCCCCAGCATTTT. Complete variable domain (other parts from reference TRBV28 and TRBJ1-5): DVKVTQSSRYLVKRTGEKVFLECVQDMDHENMFWYRQDPGLGLRLIYFSYDVKMKEKGDIPEGYSVSREKKERFSLILESASTNQTSMYLCASSFADRGDQPQHFGDGTRLSIL.

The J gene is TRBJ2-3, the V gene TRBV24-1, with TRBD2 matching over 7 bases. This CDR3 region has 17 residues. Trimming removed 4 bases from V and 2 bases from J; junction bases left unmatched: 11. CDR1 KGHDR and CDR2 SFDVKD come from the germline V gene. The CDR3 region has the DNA TGTGCCACCAGTGACCCTGAGGGGCGGGAGTTCACAGATACGCAGTATTTT. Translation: CATSDPEGREFTDTQYF.

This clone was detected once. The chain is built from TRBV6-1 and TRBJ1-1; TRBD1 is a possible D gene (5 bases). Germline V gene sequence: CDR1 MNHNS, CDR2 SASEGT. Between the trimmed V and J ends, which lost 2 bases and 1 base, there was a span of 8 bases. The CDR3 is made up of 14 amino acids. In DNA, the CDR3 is TGTGCCAGCAGTGAATGGAGGGGGAACACTGAAGCTTTCTTT. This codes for CASSEWRGNTEAFF.

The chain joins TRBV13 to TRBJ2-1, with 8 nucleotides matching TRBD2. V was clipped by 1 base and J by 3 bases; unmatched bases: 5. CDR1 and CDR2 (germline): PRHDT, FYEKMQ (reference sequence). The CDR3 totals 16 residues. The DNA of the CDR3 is TGTGCCAGCAGCTTAGAGGGACTAGGGGACTACAATGAGCAGTTCTTC. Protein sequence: CASSLEGLGDYNEQFF. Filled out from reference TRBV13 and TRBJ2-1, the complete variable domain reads AAGVIQSPRHLIKEKRETATLKCYPIPRHDTVYWYQQGPGQDPQFLISFYEKMQSDKGSIPDRFSAQQFSDYHSELNMSSLELGDSALYFCASSLEGLGDYNEQFFGPGTRLTVL.

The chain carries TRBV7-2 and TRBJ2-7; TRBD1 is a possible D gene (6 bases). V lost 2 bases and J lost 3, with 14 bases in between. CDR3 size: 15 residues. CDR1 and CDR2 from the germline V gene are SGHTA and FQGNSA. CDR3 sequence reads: CASSLSIGTNYEQYF. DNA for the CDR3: TGTGCCAGCAGCTTATCAATCGGGACAAACTACGAGCAGTACTTC.

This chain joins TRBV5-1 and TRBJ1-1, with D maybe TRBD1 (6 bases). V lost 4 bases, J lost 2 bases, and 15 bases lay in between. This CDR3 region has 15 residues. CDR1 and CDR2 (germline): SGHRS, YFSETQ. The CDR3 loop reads CASSTLPDSNTEAFF. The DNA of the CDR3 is TGCGCCAGCAGCACCCTCCCGGACAGCAACACTGAAGCTTTCTTT.

CDR3 region: CASSFLGAANTGELFF. DNA for the CDR3: TGTGCCAGTAGCTTCCTAGGGGCCGCGAACACCGGGGAGCTGTTTTTT. The chain couples TRBV19 to TRBJ2-2, with a possible D match to TRBD1 (5 bases). CDR1 and CDR2 from the germline V gene are LNHDA and SQIVND (reference sequence). This CDR3 region has 16 residues. V lost 6 bases to trimming and J lost 0 bases, with 14 bases between them.

CDR3 amino acids: CASSVGSAYEQYF. The CDR3 region has the DNA TGTGCCAGCAGTGTAGGCAGCGCCTACGAGCAGTACTTC. The chain couples TRBV28 to TRBJ2-7; D gene uncertain. Germline V lookup: CDR1 MDHEN, CDR2 SYDVKM. The CDR3 runs to 13 residues. V was clipped by 5 bases and J by 2 bases, with 10 bases between them.

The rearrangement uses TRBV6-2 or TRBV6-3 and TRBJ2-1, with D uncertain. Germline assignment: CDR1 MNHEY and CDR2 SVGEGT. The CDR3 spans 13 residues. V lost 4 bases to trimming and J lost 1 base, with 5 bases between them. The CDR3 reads CASSSLSYNEQFF. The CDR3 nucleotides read TGTGCCAGCAGTTCCCTATCCTACAATGAGCAGTTCTTC.